This T cell receptor (beta chain) appears in the sequencing data of a study of T-cell reconstitution after alpha-beta-depleted transplantation in children. This clonotype was seen repeatedly, ten times or more. The library targeted TCRbeta and was prepared with unique molecular identifiers. MiXCR, applied by TCRdb to the PCR reads, yields one record per CDR3 protein. The sample shows approximately 640,000 distinct CDR3 sequences, around 16% of them seen only once. This CDR3 has 11 residues. The germline gives CDR1 DFQATT, CDR2 SNEGSKA (reference sequence). Trimming left V 3 bases short and J 4 bases short, with 7 bases between.

The chain recombines TRBV20-1 with TRBJ2-7; D gene uncertain. The origin of this receptor is a human donor who donated a stem cell graft to a child with acute myeloid leukemia. Sequencing was performed on PBMCs from the stem cell graft donor, taken from the stem cell graft. The CDR3 sequence: CSASPAYEQYF. DNA of the CDR3: TGCAGTGCTAGTCCCGCGTACGAGCAGTACTTC.